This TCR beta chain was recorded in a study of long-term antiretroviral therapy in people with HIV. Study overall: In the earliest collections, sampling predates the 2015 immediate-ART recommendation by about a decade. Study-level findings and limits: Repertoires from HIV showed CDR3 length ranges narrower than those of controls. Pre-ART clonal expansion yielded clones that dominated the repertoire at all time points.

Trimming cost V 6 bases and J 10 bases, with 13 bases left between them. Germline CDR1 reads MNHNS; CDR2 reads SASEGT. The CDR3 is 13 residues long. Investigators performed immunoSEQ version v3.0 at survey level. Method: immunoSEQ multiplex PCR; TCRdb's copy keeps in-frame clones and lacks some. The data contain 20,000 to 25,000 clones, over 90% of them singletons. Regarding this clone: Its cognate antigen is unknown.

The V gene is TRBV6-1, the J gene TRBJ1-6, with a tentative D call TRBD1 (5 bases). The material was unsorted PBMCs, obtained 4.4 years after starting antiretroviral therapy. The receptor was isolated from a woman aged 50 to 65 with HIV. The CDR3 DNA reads TGTGCCAGCAGCTTAGGGGAGGGATCACCCCTCCACTTT. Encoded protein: CASSLGEGSPLHF.